This TCR beta chain was obtained from a study of OX40 agonist ivuxolimab in advanced cancers. Looking at the study overall: Patients received ivuxolimab, an agonistic anti-OX40 (CD134) antibody. Points from the study as a whole: Among T cells, CD8+ cells averaged more expanded clones than CD4+ cells.

Per germline, CDR1 SEHNR and CDR2 FQNEAQ (reference sequence). V was cut by 2 bases and J by 0 bases, with 11 bases left in between. This CDR3 region has 16 residues. A remark on this clone: Its specificity is not known.

Profiled with immunoSEQ multiplex PCR; TCRdb holds only in-frame clones, not every one. The sample includes 150,000 to 190,000 clones, 90% to 95% of them seen just once. The sequenced sample was CD4+ or CD8+ T cells sorted from blood, obtained in a trial of the OX40 agonist ivuxolimab. The rearrangement links TRBV7-9 to TRBJ1-3; D may be TRBD1 (5 bases). The TCR sequence derives from an adult with an advanced solid tumor such as melanoma, head and neck, liver or kidney cancer. The CDR3 spells CASSLWDFSSGNTIYF. The DNA for the CDR3 is TGTGCCAGCAGCTTATGGGACTTCTCCTCTGGAAACACCATATATTTT.